What follows are 9 T cell receptor beta chains derived from one specimen sequenced in a study of cytomegalovirus exposure and HLA in healthy donors. Here immunoSEQ multiplex PCR was the method, and the copy in TCRdb shows in-frame clones only, minus some. The sample includes roughly 90,000 clones, 85% seen only once; the top ten take more than 20%. Input material: PBMCs. The source is a man younger than 35 in good health and CMV-seropositive.

The J gene is TRBJ1-2, the V gene TRBV6-1; 8 nucleotides line up with TRBD1. CDR1 MNHNS and CDR2 SASEGT come from the germline V gene. The ends lost 0 bases at V and 4 bases at J; junction bases unmatched: 7. The CDR3 covers 16 residues. The CDR3 DNA sequence: TGTGCCAGCAGTGAAGCACCCACAGGGGGGACCTATGGCTACACCTTC. This translates into CASSEAPTGGTYGYTF.

The chain couples TRBV19 to TRBJ2-1, with a tentative D call TRBD2 (5 bases). V was shortened by 1 base and J by 5 bases, with 21 bases between the two germline ends. The CDR3 loop spans 18 amino acids. CDR1 and CDR2 (germline): LNHDA, SQIVND (reference sequence). The CDR3 protein is CASSIVERPPVIDNEQFF. The DNA for the CDR3 is TGTGCCAGTAGTATAGTCGAGCGGCCTCCAGTTATTGACAATGAGCAGTTCTTC.

Only a few counts were recorded for this clone. The J gene is TRBJ2-5, the V gene TRBV5-6; TRBD2 aligns across 7 bases. The CDR3 runs 14 residues. The trim removed 2 bases at V and 5 bases at J, leaving 6 bases unmatched. From germline, CDR1 is SGHDT and CDR2 YYEEEE. CDR3 DNA sequence: TGTGCCAGCAGCTTTGGGGCGGGAGCCGAGACCCAGTACTTC. This sequence encodes CASSFGAGAETQYF.

This clone was seen more than once but under ten times. The V gene is TRBV7-9, the J gene TRBJ2-7; no clear D gene. This CDR3 is 13 amino acids long. The V end lost 1 base, the J end lost 3 bases, and 7 bases lay between the germline ends. From germline, CDR1 is SEHNR and CDR2 FQNEAQ (reference sequence). This CDR3 is CASSLDTFYEQYF. DNA of the CDR3: TGTGCCAGCAGCTTAGACACCTTCTACGAGCAGTACTTC.

The chain has TRBV19 and TRBJ1-1; no firm D call. Germline V gene lookup returns CDR1 LNHDA and CDR2 SQIVND (reference sequence). This CDR3 contains 15 residues. With 2 bases removed from V and 5 bases from J, the gap between germline ends came to 15 bases. CDR3 protein: CASSITWAGETEAFF. The CDR3 DNA follows: TGTGCCAGTAGTATAACGTGGGCCGGTGAAACTGAAGCTTTCTTT.

This clone was detected a few times. The rearrangement joins TRBV10-3 to TRBJ2-3; 11 positions match TRBD2. After removal of 6 bases from V and 3 bases from J, the junction contained 5 bases not matched to a gene. Germline CDR1 is ENHRY and CDR2 is SYGVKD. The CDR3 is 15 residues long. The CDR3 spells CAIRGTSGRTDTQYF. CDR3 DNA: TGTGCCATCAGAGGTACTAGCGGGAGAACAGATACGCAGTATTTT.

V usage is TRBV27 and J usage is TRBJ2-5, with 8 bases aligning to TRBD1. Germline-derived CDR1 and CDR2 are MNHEY and SMNVEV (reference sequence). J was trimmed by 1 base and V by 6 bases; bases with no gene match: 10. The CDR3 has 16 residues. DNA for the CDR3: TGTGCCAGCAGGCCGGGGACAGGTAGATTCCAAGAGACCCAGTACTTC. Amino acid sequence: CASRPGTGRFQETQYF.

The chain carries TRBV11-1 and TRBJ2-5, with 13 bases that match TRBD2. The germline V gene has CDR1 SGHAT and CDR2 FQDESV (reference sequence). The CDR3 contains 17 residues. Trimming cost V 5 bases and J 1 base; bases outside gene matches: 7. In nucleotides, the CDR3 is TGTGCCAGCAGCACTGGGGGACTAGCGGGGATCCAAGAGACCCAGTACTTC. It is translated as CASSTGGLAGIQETQYF.

The chain combines TRBV28 with TRBJ2-3, with 7 bases that match TRBD1. The CDR3 consists of 15 residues. Germline V gene data show CDR1 as MDHEN and CDR2 as SYDVKM. Trimming at V came to 5 bases and at J to 1 base, leaving 6 bases not matched to a gene. As DNA, the CDR3 is TGTGCCAGCAGTCTGACAGGGTACCGCACAGATACGCAGTATTTT. Its protein product is CASSLTGYRTDTQYF.